This T cell receptor (beta chain) was recorded in a study of T cell repertoires in cytomegalovirus infection (dated by TCRdb to between 2018 and 2021). At the level of the whole study: Donor HLA type was relevant to the analysis, as public TCR beta signatures indicated carriage of CMV infection together with the matching HLA type.

Summary of the overall study and its limitations: Carriers of CMV infection plus the relevant HLA type were discriminated by the cumulative frequency of public TCR beta family members in the study cohort and in an independent roughly 400-donor cohort. In the ex vivo response, HLA-C-restricted CMV-specific TCR beta clonotypes were dominant, and in two of eight donors the single most frequent clonotype came from this HLA-C-restricted group.

V drops 3 bases and J drops 6 bases, leaving 14 bases in between. Its CDR3 holds 14 amino acids, cysteine through phenylalanine. The sequence is cut down to CDR3 DNA, 42 bases in frame from base 1. With respect to this clonotype: What this receptor recognizes is not known. This may come from a read error, since a much larger clone is one base off.

Reads for this sample came from an Illumina HiSeq 1500. TCRdb took the public reads, trimmed them with fastp at Q25, ran MiXCR for clone calling and kept in-frame beta chains. Rows are combined by CDR3 protein, so each entry shows the most common genes and DNA. The sample profile shows about 250,000 distinct CDR3 sequences; over 15% of them were found once. The ten top clones hold approximately 51% of the sample. This receptor chain uses TRBV12-3 or TRBV12-4 and TRBJ1-1, with the D gene not confidently named. The receptor was derived from a human donor in good health (CMV status not recorded). Some clones in this sample may be carry-over from other donors' samples. Sequenced sample: CD8+ T cells from PBMCs. The DNA sequence is TGTGCCAGCAGTTTTAGTGTGGGTGGGGCTGAAGCTTTCTTT. Its protein product is CASSFSVGGAEAFF.